This T cell receptor (beta chain) appears in the sequencing data of a study of cytomegalovirus exposure and HLA in healthy donors. V was trimmed by 6 bases and J by 7 bases, leaving 13 bases between them. The CDR3 contains 13 residues. Germline CDR1 and CDR2: SGHTA and FQGNSA. Findings and limits, study-wide: Fewer N-insertions than the approximately 610-donor mean were reportedly shown by an Asian-associated ancestry cluster in a later analysis. It was 150 to 200 TCR beta chains that were listed as cytomegalovirus-associated.

Those who donated were healthy bone marrow donors. Researchers ran the PCR with 60 Vbeta and 13 Jbeta primers. Only in-frame clones appear in the TCRdb table, and some are missing; sequencing was by immunoSEQ multiplex PCR. The sample shows about 160,000 clones, roughly 77% of them seen only once. Remarks on this clone: What it binds is unknown.

The chain joins TRBV7-2 to TRBJ2-1; weak D call: TRBD2 (5 bases). The sequence came from a man younger than 45 in good health and CMV-seropositive. Sequences were obtained from PBMCs. CDR3 nucleotide sequence: TGTGCCAGCAGTCCTTTTCGGGGAAATGAGCAGTTCTTC. Amino acids: CASSPFRGNEQFF.